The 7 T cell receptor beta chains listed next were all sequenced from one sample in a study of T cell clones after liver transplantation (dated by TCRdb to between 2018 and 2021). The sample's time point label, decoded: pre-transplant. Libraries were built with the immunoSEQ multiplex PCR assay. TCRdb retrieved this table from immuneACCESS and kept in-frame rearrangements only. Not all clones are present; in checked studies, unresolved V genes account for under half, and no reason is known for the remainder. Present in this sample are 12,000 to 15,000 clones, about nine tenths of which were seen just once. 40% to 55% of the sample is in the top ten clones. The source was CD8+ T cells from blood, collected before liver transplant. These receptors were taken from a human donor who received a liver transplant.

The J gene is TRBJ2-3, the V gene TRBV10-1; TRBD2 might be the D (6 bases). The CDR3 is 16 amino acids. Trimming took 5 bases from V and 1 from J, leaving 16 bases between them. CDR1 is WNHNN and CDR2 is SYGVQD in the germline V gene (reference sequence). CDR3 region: CASSPRASVGTDTQYF. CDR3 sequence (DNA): TGCGCCAGCAGTCCCCGGGCTAGCGTCGGCACAGATACGCAGTATTTT.

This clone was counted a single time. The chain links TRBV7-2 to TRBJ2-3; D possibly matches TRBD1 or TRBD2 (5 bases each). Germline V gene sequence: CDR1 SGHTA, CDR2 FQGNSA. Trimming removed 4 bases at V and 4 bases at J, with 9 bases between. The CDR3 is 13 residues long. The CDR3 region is CASSSGTPDTQYF. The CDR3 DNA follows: TGTGCCAGCAGCTCCGGGACCCCAGATACGCAGTATTTT. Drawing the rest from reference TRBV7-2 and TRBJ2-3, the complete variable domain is GAGVSQSPSNKVTEKGKDVELRCDPISGHTALYWYRQSLGQGLEFLIYFQGNSAPDKSGLPSDRFSAERTGGSVSTLTIQRTQQEDSAVYLCASSSGTPDTQYFGPGTRLTVL.

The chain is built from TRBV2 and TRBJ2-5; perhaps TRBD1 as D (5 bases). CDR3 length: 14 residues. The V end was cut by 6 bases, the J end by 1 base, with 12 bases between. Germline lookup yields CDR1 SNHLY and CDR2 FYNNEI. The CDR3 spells CASRSPDIQETQYF. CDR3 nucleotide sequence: TGTGCCAGCAGGAGTCCGGACATCCAAGAGACCCAGTACTTC.

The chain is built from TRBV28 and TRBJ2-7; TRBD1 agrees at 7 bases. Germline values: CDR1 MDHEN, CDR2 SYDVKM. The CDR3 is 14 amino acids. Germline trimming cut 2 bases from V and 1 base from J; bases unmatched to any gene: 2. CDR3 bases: TGTGCCAGCAGTTTAGCAGGGGGTTCCTACGAGCAGTACTTC. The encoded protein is CASSLAGGSYEQYF.

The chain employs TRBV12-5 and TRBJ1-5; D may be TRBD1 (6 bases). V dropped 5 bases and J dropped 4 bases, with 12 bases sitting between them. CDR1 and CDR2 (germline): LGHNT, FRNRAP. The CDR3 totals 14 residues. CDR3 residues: CASGLNTGNQPQHF. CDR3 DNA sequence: TGTGCTAGTGGTCTAAATACAGGGAATCAGCCCCAGCATTTT.

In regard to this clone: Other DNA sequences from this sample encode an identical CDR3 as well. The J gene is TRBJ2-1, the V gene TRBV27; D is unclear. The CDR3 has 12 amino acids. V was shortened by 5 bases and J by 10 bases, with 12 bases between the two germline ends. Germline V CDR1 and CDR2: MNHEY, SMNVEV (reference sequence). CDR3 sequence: CASSTGLEEQFF. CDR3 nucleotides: TGTGCCAGCAGTACCGGTCTGGAGGAGCAGTTCTTC.

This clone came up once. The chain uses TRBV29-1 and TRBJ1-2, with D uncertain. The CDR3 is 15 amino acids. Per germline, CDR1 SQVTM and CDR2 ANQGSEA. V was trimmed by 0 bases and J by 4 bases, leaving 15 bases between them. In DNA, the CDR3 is TGCAGCGTTGAAGATCAAGAAGCCATCTTCTATGGCTACACCTTC. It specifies CSVEDQEAIFYGYTF.